Presented here are 17 T cell receptor beta chains from one specimen sequenced in a study of tissue T cells after allogeneic stem cell transplantation (dated by TCRdb to between 2022 and 2023). Libraries were prepared through the immunoSEQ multiplex PCR assay. The table was pulled from immuneACCESS by TCRdb, which kept in-frame rearrangements only. Such tables lose some clones; where checked, under half of the loss comes from unresolved V genes, and the rest has no known cause. Within this sample are some 10,000 clones, with 45% of them counted one time only. Around 7% of the sample goes to the ten largest clones. This specimen's time point label, interpreted: mouse harvest day 7 after allogeneic transplant. Mouse grafts consisting of 10^7 T-cell-depleted bone marrow cells combined with 10^6 splenic CD5+ T cells were administered by tail vein injection. What was sequenced was gut tissue. These TCRs come from a female BALB/c mouse given C57BL/6 T cells with graft-versus-host disease after an allogeneic hematopoietic cell transplant.

This clone was detected a few times. Any gene name here is a mouse gene name. The read stops 1 residue short of the end of the CDR3; the missing end is completed from the germline J gene. This chain joins TRBV23 and TRBJ2-7. Germline V CDR1 and CDR2: KGHTA, FQNQQP. This CDR3 spans 15 amino acids. Incomplete CDR3 DNA: TGCTCCAGCAGTCAATCGGGGGAACCGACCTATGAACAGTAC. Its protein product is CSSSQSGEPTYEQY. Given in full, the CDR3 is CSSSQSGEPTYEQYF.

A word on this clone: Mouse names are used for the genes. The read stops 1 residue short of the end of the CDR3; the missing end is completed from the germline J gene. This chain joins TRBV16 and TRBJ2-5; 11 bases map to TRBD2. Germline CDR1 reads SGHSA; CDR2 reads FRNQAP. This CDR3 region has 14 residues. Losses at the gene ends were 3 bases for V and 4 bases for J; bases not matched to a gene: 0. The covered CDR3 bases are TGTGCAAGCAGCTTGGGACTGGGGGAAGACACCCAGTAC. Translation gives CASSLGLGEDTQY. The entire CDR3 is CASSLGLGEDTQYF.

A few counts support this clone. Gene names and germline refer to mouse. Other nucleotide sequences in the sample specify the same CDR3. Incomplete CDR3 DNA: TGTGCCAGCAGTCTACAGGCAAACTCCGACTACACC. Its translation is CASSLQANSDYT. The entire CDR3 protein reads CASSLQANSDYTF. The V gene is TRBV26, the J gene TRBJ1-2, with a weak D call TRBD1 (5 bases). The observed sequence ends 1 residue before the CDR3 terminus, with the missing tail filled in from the germline J gene. CDR1 is KGHPV and CDR2 is FQNQEV in the germline V gene (reference sequence). The CDR3 spans 13 residues. Trimming removed 3 bases at V and 0 bases at J, with 5 bases between.

This clone has a handful of counts. Gene names are mouse gene names. The read terminates 1 residue ahead of where the CDR3 ends, so the germline J gene completes it. The chain links TRBV19 to TRBJ2-5, with D unresolved. V was cut by 4 bases and J by 0 bases, with 9 bases left in between. This CDR3 contains 14 residues. Germline CDR1 is FNHDT and CDR2 is SITEND (reference sequence). CDR3 sequence: CASSPGHNQDTQYF. Incomplete CDR3 DNA: TGTGCCAGCAGTCCCGGGCATAACCAAGACACCCAGTAC.

Within the sample, this clone is medium-sized. Gene names are the mouse ones. The read stops 1 residue short of the end of the CDR3; the missing end is completed from the germline J gene. V and J are TRBV19 and TRBJ2-3; no reliable D call. V dropped 1 base and J dropped 3 bases, with 12 bases sitting between them. CDR3 length equals 15 residues. The germline gives CDR1 FNHDT, CDR2 SITEND (reference sequence). CDR3 bases read: TGTGCCAGCAGTATACAACAGTATGGGGCAGAAACGCTGTAT. This encodes CASSIQQYGAETLY. The full CDR3 is CASSIQQYGAETLYF.

About this clone itself: Gene names and germline refer to mouse. The read is 1 residue too short to cover the CDR3 end, so that end is filled in from the germline J gene. V and J are TRBV26 and TRBJ1-2; D is possibly TRBD1 (6 bases). This CDR3 has 14 residues. The V end lost 2 bases, the J end lost 4 bases, and 11 bases lay between the germline ends. Germline CDR1 reads KGHPV; CDR2 reads FQNQEV (reference sequence). CDR3 region: CASSLTRGGSDYTF. CDR3 DNA, as far as it was read: TGTGCCAGCAGTCTGACCAGGGGCGGCTCCGACTACACC.

This clone turned up a few times. Mouse names are used for the genes. The read falls 1 residue short of the CDR3 end, and the missing part is taken from the germline J gene. The V call is TRBV24, the J call TRBJ2-7; the D gene is possibly TRBD1 (6 bases). The CDR3 runs to 15 residues. The V gene's germline CDR1 is KGHTA and CDR2 FRNEEI. Trimming stripped 3 bases from V and 0 bases from J, with 12 bases between. Partial CDR3 DNA: TGTGCCAGCAGTCTTCCGGGACAAACCTCCTATGAACAGTAC. This encodes CASSLPGQTSYEQY. The whole CDR3 reads CASSLPGQTSYEQYF.

In the case of this clone: Gene labels here are mouse ones. The read ends 1 residue shy of where the CDR3 ends; the end is completed using the germline J gene. This chain joins TRBV3 and TRBJ2-7; TRBD2 agrees at 9 bases. Germline-derived CDR1 and CDR2 are SNHLY and FYNGKV (reference sequence). V shed 5 bases, J shed 7 bases, and the junction held 6 bases outside the gene matches. There are 13 residues in the CDR3. CDR3 residues: CASSPLGGGEQYF. CDR3 DNA (partial): TGTGCCAGCAGCCCACTGGGGGGAGGGGAACAGTAC.

This clone was picked up one time. Mouse germline and gene names are used. The CDR3 bases that were read are TGTGCCAGCTCCCTCCGGGACTGGGGTGACACCGGGCAGCTCTAC. Translated: CASSLRDWGDTGQLY. The full CDR3 reads CASSLRDWGDTGQLYF. V usage is TRBV12-2 and J usage is TRBJ2-2; TRBD2 matches at 10 bases. The CDR3 goes on 1 residue after the read ends, and that part is filled in from the germline J gene. The CDR3 length is 16 residues. J lost 3 bases, V lost 4 bases, and 7 bases had no gene match. Germline V gene sequence: CDR1 SGHLS, CDR2 HYDKME.

This clone was counted only a few times. Any gene name here is a mouse gene name. Other DNA variants within this sample encode the same CDR3. CDR3 region: CASSLQDSGNTLYF. CDR3 DNA, as far as it was read: TGTGCCAGCAGTCTGCAGGATTCTGGAAATACGCTCTAT. The rearrangement joins TRBV26 to TRBJ1-3; D not resolved. The CDR3 end falls 1 residue outside the read, so it is completed with the germline J gene. CDR1 KGHPV and CDR2 FQNQEV come from the germline V gene (reference sequence). V was shortened by 2 bases and J by 0 bases, with 5 bases between the two germline ends. This CDR3 spans 14 amino acids.

As regards this clone: Gene names and germline refer to mouse. The read ends 1 residue before the CDR3 terminus; that terminus is restored from the germline J gene. The chain couples TRBV3 to TRBJ1-4; 7 nucleotides line up with TRBD1. J was trimmed by 4 bases and V by 3 bases; bases with no gene match: 2. CDR1 and CDR2 from the germline V gene are SNHLY and FYNGKV (reference sequence). The CDR3 covers 14 residues. CDR3 amino acids: CASSFRGGNERLFF. The CDR3 bases that were read are TGTGCCAGCAGCTTCAGGGGGGGCAACGAAAGATTATTT.

Regarding this clone: Any gene name here is a mouse gene name. The CDR3 is cut off 1 residue early in the read; its end comes from the germline J gene. V is TRBV26 and J is TRBJ2-4; 7 bases are a match to TRBD1. This CDR3 has 14 amino acids. V trimming: 3 bases; J trimming: 1 base; junction bases outside the gene matches: 1. The germline V gene encodes CDR1 KGHPV and CDR2 FQNQEV (reference sequence). The CDR3: CASSLQGRQNTLYF. CDR3 bases read: TGTGCCAGCAGTCTACAGGGGCGTCAAAACACCTTGTAC.

This clone was observed a handful of times. Gene labels here are mouse ones. The part of the CDR3 DNA that was read is TGTGCAAGCAGCTTACGGACAAACACAGAAGTCTTC. Its protein is CASSLRTNTEVF. The entire CDR3 protein is CASSLRTNTEVFF. V usage is TRBV16 and J usage is TRBJ1-1; unclear D gene. The read is 1 residue too short to cover the CDR3 end, so that end is filled in from the germline J gene. The ends were cut back, 2 bases at V and 0 bases at J, with 4 bases in the middle. CDR1 and CDR2 (germline): SGHSA, FRNQAP. CDR3 length: 13 amino acids.

Comment on this clone: The genes and germline here are from mouse. Sequencing ends 1 residue short of the CDR3 end; the germline J gene provides the rest. This chain uses TRBV31 with TRBJ2-7; 7 bases align to TRBD1. CDR1 is GKSSPN and CDR2 is SITVG in the germline V gene. CDR3 length: 13 amino acids. Losses at the gene ends were 5 bases for V and 0 bases for J; bases not matched to a gene: 4. The covered CDR3 bases are TGTGCCTGGGGGCGGGACAGCTCCTATGAACAGTAC. It specifies CAWGRDSSYEQY. The entire CDR3 is CAWGRDSSYEQYF.

About this clone itself: Gene and germline names: mouse. The sequence runs out 1 residue before the end of the CDR3; the remainder is reconstructed from the germline J gene. The genes are TRBV3 and TRBJ2-4; the D is unclear. V was pared by 2 bases and J by 0 bases, with 6 bases between. Germline values: CDR1 SNHLY, CDR2 FYNGKV (reference sequence). The CDR3 spans 14 residues. The CDR3 sequence: CASSLILSQNTLYF. CDR3 DNA (partial): TGTGCCAGCAGCTTAATTCTTAGTCAAAACACCTTGTAC.

Details on this clone: Mouse names are used for the genes. The CDR3 extends 1 residue past the end of the read, so its final part is completed from the germline J gene. The genes are TRBV5 and TRBJ2-7; possibly TRBD2 for D (5 bases). Germline CDR1 and CDR2: LGHNA and YNLKQL (reference sequence). The CDR3 has 14 amino acids. V shed 0 bases and J shed 0 bases, with 6 bases lying between them. The sequenced CDR3 bases are TGTGCCAGCAGCCAAGACTGGGACTCCTATGAACAGTAC. This encodes CASSQDWDSYEQY. The full CDR3 protein reads CASSQDWDSYEQYF.

To note about this clone: Gene labels here are mouse ones. The CDR3 end is not reached by the read, which stops 1 residue before it; the germline J gene fills it in. The chain recombines TRBV12-1 with TRBJ2-1; a possible D gene is TRBD1 (5 bases). Trimming took off 2 bases at V and 1 base at J, with 8 bases between the two ends. The germline V gene encodes CDR1 SGHSN and CDR2 HYEKVE. The length of the CDR3 is 14 residues. CDR3 sequence: CASSPRQNYAEQFF. Incomplete CDR3 DNA: TGTGCCAGCTCTCCCAGACAGAACTATGCTGAGCAGTTC.